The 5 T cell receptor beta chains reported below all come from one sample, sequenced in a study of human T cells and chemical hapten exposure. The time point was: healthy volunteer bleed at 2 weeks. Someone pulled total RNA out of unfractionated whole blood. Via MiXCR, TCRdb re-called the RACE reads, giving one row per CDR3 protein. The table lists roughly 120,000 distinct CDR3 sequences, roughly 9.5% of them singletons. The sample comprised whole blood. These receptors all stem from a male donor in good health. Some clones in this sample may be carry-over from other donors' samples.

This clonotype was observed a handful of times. The CDR3 sequence: CASRSDSLLNTEAFF. CDR3 bases: TGTGCCAGCAGGTCGGACAGTTTGTTGAACACTGAAGCTTTCTTT. V and J are TRBV27 and TRBJ1-1; possibly TRBD1 for D (6 bases). Trimming removed 6 bases at V and 0 bases at J, with 14 bases between. The CDR3 has 15 amino acids. Germline V CDR1 and CDR2: MNHEY, SMNVEV (reference sequence).

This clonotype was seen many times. The CDR3 DNA sequence: TGCAGCGTTGCGGTTTGGGGGTTATCCTTCTTT. This sequence encodes CSVAVWGLSFF. This sequence joins TRBV29-1 and TRBJ1-1, with D tentatively TRBD1 (5 bases). Germline loops: CDR1 SQVTM, CDR2 ANQGSEA. The ends were cut back, 4 bases at V and 14 bases at J, with 17 bases in the middle. The CDR3 runs 11 residues.

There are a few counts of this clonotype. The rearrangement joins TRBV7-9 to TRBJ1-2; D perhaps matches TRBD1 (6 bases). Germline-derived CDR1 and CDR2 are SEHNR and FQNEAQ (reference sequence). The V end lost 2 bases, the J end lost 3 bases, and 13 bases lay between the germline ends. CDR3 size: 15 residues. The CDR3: CASSLTGTPDYGYTF. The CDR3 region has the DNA TGTGCCAGCAGCTTAACCGGGACACCGGACTATGGCTACACCTTC.

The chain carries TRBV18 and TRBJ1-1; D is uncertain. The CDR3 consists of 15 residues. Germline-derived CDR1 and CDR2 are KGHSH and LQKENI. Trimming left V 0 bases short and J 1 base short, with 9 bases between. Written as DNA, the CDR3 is TGTGCCAGCTCACCACCGGGTGTGGGGAACACTGAAGCTTTCTTT. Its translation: CASSPPGVGNTEAFF. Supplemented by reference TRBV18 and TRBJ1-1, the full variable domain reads NAGVMQNPRHLVRRRGQEARLRCSPMKGHSHVYWYRQLPEEGLKFMVYLQKENIIDESGMPKERFSAEFPKEGPSILRIQQVVRGDSAAYFCASSPPGVGNTEAFFGQGTRLTVV.

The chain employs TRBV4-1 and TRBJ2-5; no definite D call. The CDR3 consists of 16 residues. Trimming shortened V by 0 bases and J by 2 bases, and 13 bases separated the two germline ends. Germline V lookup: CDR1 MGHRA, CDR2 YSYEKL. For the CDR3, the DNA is TGCGCCAGCAGCCAAGATTCGGTTGGCTTGCAAGAGACCCAGTACTTC. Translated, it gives CASSQDSVGLQETQYF.